The clone carrying this T cell receptor (beta chain) was recorded a few times. Its cognate antigen is unknown. The entry originates in a study of response to subunit inactivated influenza vaccine. Regarding the study as a whole: Each seasonal influenza vaccination, the authors suggested, recruits few new T cells.

TCRdb re-analysed the RT-PCR reads in MiXCR, keeping a single row per CDR3 protein. The repertoire holds about 520,000 distinct CDR3 sequences, with approximately 10% as singletons. The source of this sequence is a man aged 50-59 years who received an inactivated influenza vaccine. The sequenced sample was PBMCs from blood, obtained 45 days after vaccination.

The CDR3: CASKGQGQGETQYF. The CDR3 DNA is TGTGCCAGCAAGGGACAGGGACAGGGAGAGACCCAGTACTTC. The chain is built from TRBV12-3 or TRBV12-4 and TRBJ2-5; TRBD1 matches 9 bases. The CDR3 length is 14 residues. V lost 7 bases and J lost 4; bases outside the gene matches: 7.